A single sample gave rise to the 14 T cell receptor beta chains below, sequenced in a study of human T cells and chemical hapten exposure. Described time point: pre-sensitization, week 0. Specified treatment: therapeutic diphenylcyclopropenone sensitization with weekly scalp DPC. Via MiXCR, TCRdb re-called the RACE reads, giving one row per CDR3 protein. Of around 57,000 distinct CDR3 sequences in the sample, around 11% were seen once. This material consisted of whole blood, taken in connection with sensitization to the hapten diphenylcyclopropenone (DPC). Receptor source: a woman between 40 and 50 years old with alopecia areata. Some clones in this sample may be carry-over from other donors' samples.

This clonotype has at least ten counts. The chain recombines TRBV20-1 with TRBJ2-5; 10 bases align to TRBD2. J lost 4 bases, V lost 6 bases, and 8 bases had no gene match. CDR1 is DFQATT, CDR2 SNEGSKA, per germline (reference sequence). The CDR3 totals 14 residues. This CDR3 is CSAPGTSDSETQYF. CDR3 in DNA: TGCAGTGCGCCCGGGACTAGCGATTCAGAGACCCAGTACTTC.

This clonotype was seen a handful of times. The rearrangement joins TRBV5-1 to TRBJ2-7, with D unresolved. Germline CDR1 SGHRS, CDR2 YFSETQ. Trimming took off 0 bases at V and 0 bases at J, with 13 bases between the two ends. The CDR3 is made up of 16 amino acids. The CDR3 sequence: CASSLDSAGYSYEQYF. The DNA of the CDR3 is TGCGCCAGCAGCTTGGATTCGGCCGGATACTCCTACGAGCAGTACTTC.

This clonotype was detected only once. A much larger clone differs by one base, so this may be a read error. Given the absence of the conserved phenylalanine or tryptophan at the CDR3 end, a read error is likely. J is TRBJ2-7 and V is TRBV11-2, with D possibly matching TRBD2 (5 bases). The CDR3 spans 15 residues. V lost 0 bases to trimming and J lost 6 bases, with 15 bases between them. From germline, CDR1 is SGHAT and CDR2 FQNNGV. The CDR3 sequence is CASSLDRGREVEQYL. DNA for the CDR3: TGTGCCAGCAGCTTAGATCGTGGGAGAGAGGTCGAGCAGTACCTC.

This clonotype came up many times. This sequence joins TRBV6-2 or TRBV6-3 and TRBJ1-5, with 8 bases identical to TRBD1. CDR1 and CDR2 (germline): MNHEY, SVGEGT. The junction had 5 bases not matched to a gene; V was cut back by 5 bases and J by 2 bases. The CDR3 covers 15 residues. Here the CDR3 DNA reads TGTGCCAGCAGTGGACAGGGTCTCGGCAATCAGCCCCAGCATTTT. This codes for CASSGQGLGNQPQHF.

This clonotype has at least ten counts. The chain has TRBV12-3 or TRBV12-4 and TRBJ2-3, with 11 positions matching TRBD2. The V and J ends lost 7 bases and 2 bases, in that order; junction bases with no gene match: 5. The CDR3 has 15 residues. The CDR3: CASKQGLADTDTQYF. In nucleotides, the CDR3 is TGTGCCAGCAAACAGGGACTAGCGGACACAGATACGCAGTATTTT.

This clonotype has at least ten counts. V is TRBV6-2 or TRBV6-3 and J is TRBJ1-1; D is unresolved. V was shortened by 7 bases and J by 1 base, with 7 bases between the two germline ends. The V gene's germline CDR1 is MNHEY and CDR2 SVGEGT. CDR3 length equals 12 residues. CDR3 sequence reads: CASTTSNTEAFF. As DNA, the CDR3 is TGTGCCAGCACCACCTCGAACACTGAAGCTTTCTTT.

V gene TRBV5-1 combines with J gene TRBJ2-2, with no clear D. Deletions cut 2 bases from V and 5 bases from J, with 10 bases between. Germline lookup yields CDR1 SGHRS and CDR2 YFSETQ. The CDR3 length is 14 residues. The CDR3 region has the DNA TGCGCCAGCAGCTTAGGGCTCCAGACCGGGGAGCTGTTTTTT. Translated, it gives CASSLGLQTGELFF.

This clonotype was detected many times. The J gene is TRBJ1-3, the V gene TRBV3-1, with 7 nucleotides matching TRBD1. Trimming at V came to 4 bases and at J to 2 bases, leaving 5 bases not matched to a gene. Germline values: CDR1 LGHDT, CDR2 YNNKEL (reference sequence). This CDR3 comprises 15 residues. In nucleotides, the CDR3 is TGTGCCAGCAGCCGACAGGGAGGGCCTGGAAACACCATATATTTT. Amino acid sequence: CASSRQGGPGNTIYF.

This rearrangement joins TRBV4-2 to TRBJ1-5; tentative D call: TRBD1 (5 bases). V lost 1 base, J lost 6 bases, and 10 bases lay in between. The CDR3 runs to 14 residues. Germline CDR1 is LGHNA and CDR2 is YNFKEQ. The CDR3 is CASSQGGLLQPQHF. DNA for the CDR3: TGTGCCAGCAGCCAAGGGGGCCTCCTTCAGCCCCAGCATTTT.

This clonotype came up many times. The chain recombines TRBV11-2 with TRBJ1-5, with D possibly matching TRBD1 (6 bases). Germline-derived CDR1 and CDR2 are SGHAT and FQNNGV. The CDR3 spans 14 residues. Trimming cost V 5 bases and J 5 bases, with 13 bases left between them. The CDR3, as DNA: TGTGCCAGCAGCCGGGGGCCCTTCGATCAGCCCCAGCATTTT. Translating it yields CASSRGPFDQPQHF.

The sample holds many counts of this clonotype. V and J are TRBV9 and TRBJ2-7; 7 nucleotides line up with TRBD1. This CDR3 is 15 amino acids long. Germline trimming cut 4 bases from V and 7 bases from J; bases unmatched to any gene: 14. Per the germline V gene, CDR1 is SGDLS and CDR2 is YYNGEE. The chain's CDR3 is CASSKRDSGYEEQYF. In nucleotides, the CDR3 is TGTGCCAGCAGCAAGAGGGACAGTGGATACGAGGAGCAGTACTTC.

This chain joins TRBV29-1 and TRBJ2-3, with 9 nucleotides matching TRBD2. This CDR3 is 14 amino acids long. The junction had 10 bases not matched to a gene; V was cut back by 7 bases and J by 5 bases. In germline, CDR1 is SQVTM, CDR2 ANQGSEA. The CDR3 protein is CSADGRGGVDTQYF. DNA of the CDR3: TGCAGCGCCGACGGGCGGGGGGGCGTAGATACGCAGTATTTT.

The CDR3 coding sequence is TGTGCCAGCAGTTACGCCGACCACACAGATACGCAGTATTTT. It is translated as CASSYADHTDTQYF. The chain joins TRBV7-9 to TRBJ2-3, with D uncertain. In germline, CDR1 is SEHNR, CDR2 FQNEAQ (reference sequence). The CDR3 runs 14 residues. V was shortened by 6 bases and J by 2 bases, with 12 bases between the two germline ends.

This clonotype appeared many times. The genes are TRBV7-9 and TRBJ2-7, with 9 bases matching TRBD1. The germline V gene has CDR1 SEHNR and CDR2 FQNEAQ (reference sequence). V gave up 3 bases and J gave up 2 bases; unmatched junction bases: 5. The CDR3 loop spans 15 amino acids. CDR3 sequence reads: CASSLGQGRTYEQYF. As DNA, the CDR3 is TGTGCCAGCAGCTTGGGACAGGGAAGAACCTACGAGCAGTACTTC.